This TCR beta chain derives from a study of long-term antiretroviral therapy in people with HIV. Study results and caveats: The study collected no data on ART adherence, viral resistance or therapy changes. HIV repertoires showed narrower CDR3 length ranges than controls. Post-treatment diversity went higher with ART but stayed below transplant donor controls.

All donors provided no fewer than one pre-ART and no fewer than two post-ART PBMC samples. Runs used v3.0 of the immunoSEQ assay and were done at survey level. Generated by immunoSEQ multiplex PCR, the TCRdb table keeps only in-frame clones and is missing some. The top ten clones hold about 9% of a sample with more than 20,000 clones, roughly 87% of them seen once. The V gene's germline CDR1 is SGHAT and CDR2 FQNNGV. V lost 5 bases, J lost 7 bases, and 15 bases lay in between. The CDR3 extends over 15 amino acids. This clone came up once. The antigen remains unidentified. V is TRBV11-2 and J is TRBJ1-6; D may be TRBD1 (6 bases). Source: unsorted PBMCs, taken 1.8 years before starting antiretroviral therapy. The clonotype was recovered from a man aged 45-65 years with HIV. CDR3 region: CASSLVRGLNSPLHF. The CDR3 bases are TGTGCCAGCAGCCTTGTACGGGGGCTAAATTCACCCCTCCACTTT.